The next 14 T cell receptor beta chains were all read from a single sample in a study of cytomegalovirus exposure and HLA in healthy donors. Primers for the PCR totalled 60 Vbeta and 13 Jbeta. Sequencing used immunoSEQ multiplex PCR; TCRdb keeps in-frame clones, though not all of them. This sample yields 140,000 to 150,000 clones, of which 8.5% to 10% are seen a single time; 1.5% to 2% belongs to the top ten. The sample comprised PBMCs. The receptors derive from a man aged 50 or older in good health and CMV-seronegative.

The J gene is TRBJ1-5, the V gene TRBV5-5; no clear D gene. The CDR3 loop spans 16 amino acids. Germline CDR1 is SGHKS and CDR2 is YYEKEE (reference sequence). V was shortened by 4 bases and J by 0 bases, with 14 bases between the two germline ends. The DNA of the CDR3 is TGTGCCAGCAGCCCGTCCGGGAGCTATAGCAATCAGCCCCAGCATTTT. Its protein product is CASSPSGSYSNQPQHF.

This clone showed up just a few times. Other nucleotide sequences in the sample specify the same CDR3. The genes are TRBV11-1 and TRBJ1-1, with D maybe TRBD1 (5 bases). Trimming stripped 2 bases from V and 6 bases from J, with 10 bases between. The CDR3 totals 13 residues. CDR1 is SGHAT and CDR2 is FQDESV in the germline V gene (reference sequence). CDR3 in amino acids: CASSLFRGSEAFF. CDR3 nucleotides: TGTGCCAGCAGCTTATTTAGGGGTTCTGAAGCTTTCTTT. Using reference TRBV11-1 and TRBJ1-1 for the parts outside the CDR3, the full variable domain is EAEVAQSPRYKITEKSQAVAFWCDPISGHATLYWYRQILGQGPELLVQFQDESVVDDSQLPKDRFSAERLKGVDSTLKIQPAELGDSAMYLCASSLFRGSEAFFGQGTRLTVV.

This clone has more than one count but fewer than ten. The chain combines TRBV4-1 with TRBJ2-1; TRBD2 aligns across 12 bases. Germline V gene lookup returns CDR1 MGHRA and CDR2 YSYEKL. The CDR3 has 17 amino acids. V gave up 1 base and J gave up 9 bases; unmatched junction bases: 10. As DNA, the CDR3 is TGCGCCAGCAGCCAAGGTCCCGTGGCTAGCGGGAGGGGTGAGCAGTTCTTC. Its protein is CASSQGPVASGRGEQFF.

Only a few counts were recorded for this clone. The chain carries TRBV28 and TRBJ2-7, with D possibly being TRBD1 (6 bases). CDR3 size: 16 residues. From germline, CDR1 is MDHEN and CDR2 SYDVKM. Trimming cost V 3 bases and J 4 bases, with 19 bases left between them. CDR3 nucleotide sequence: TGTGCCAGCAGTTTTCTCCCCTCAGGGGTTCTTTACGAGCAGTACTTC. Amino acids: CASSFLPSGVLYEQYF.

This clone was counted between two and nine times. The chain links TRBV27 to TRBJ1-4; the D gene is possibly TRBD1 (6 bases). The CDR3 covers 14 residues. Per the germline V gene, CDR1 is MNHEY and CDR2 is SMNVEV (reference sequence). V was trimmed by 3 bases and J by 7 bases, leaving 12 bases between them. The CDR3 nucleotides are TGTGCCAGCAGTTTCACAGGGACGGGTGAAAAACTGTTTTTT. Its translation is CASSFTGTGEKLFF.

The chain has TRBV7-9 and TRBJ1-3; 7 nucleotides agree with TRBD1. V lost 6 bases and J lost 0; bases outside the gene matches: 8. Per the germline V gene, CDR1 is SEHNR and CDR2 is FQNEAQ (reference sequence). The CDR3 contains 16 residues. CDR3 nucleotide sequence: TGTGCCAGCAGACCCAACGGGACAGCCTCTGGAAACACCATATATTTT. Residues: CASRPNGTASGNTIYF.

The V call is TRBV5-1, the J call TRBJ1-1; 10 bases are shared with TRBD1. Unmatched junction bases numbered 6, after V lost 0 bases and J lost 1 base. The germline V gene has CDR1 SGHRS and CDR2 YFSETQ. The CDR3 sequence is 17 residues long. The CDR3 here is CASSLAGQGRGNTEAFF. The DNA of the CDR3 is TGCGCCAGCAGCTTGGCGGGACAGGGGAGGGGGAACACTGAAGCTTTCTTT.

The V gene is TRBV29-1, the J gene TRBJ1-1; D not resolved. Between the trimmed V and J ends, which lost 5 bases and 5 bases, there was a span of 12 bases. The germline V gene encodes CDR1 SQVTM and CDR2 ANQGSEA. The CDR3 runs 12 residues. CDR3 sequence (DNA): TGCAGCGTTCATGAGGGTGGAACTGAAGCTTTCTTT. As protein: CSVHEGGTEAFF.

The chain couples TRBV2 to TRBJ2-3; 10 positions agree with TRBD1. The germline V gene has CDR1 SNHLY and CDR2 FYNNEI. Unmatched junction bases numbered 11, after V lost 5 bases and J lost 3 bases. The CDR3 is 17 residues long. CDR3 DNA sequence: TGTGCCAGCAGTTTTGCCTCTGGGACAGGGGATACAGATACGCAGTATTTT. It specifies CASSFASGTGDTDTQYF.

The rearrangement joins TRBV7-8 to TRBJ2-1, with 7 bases that match TRBD2. Germline values: CDR1 SGHVS, CDR2 FQNEAQ. CDR3 size: 15 residues. V lost 0 bases to trimming and J lost 9 bases; unmatched junction nucleotides: 8. CDR3 protein: CASSLAGGSGSEQFF. CDR3 bases: TGTGCCAGCAGCTTAGCGGGCGGGAGTGGTAGTGAGCAGTTCTTC.

The chain has TRBV11-2 and TRBJ1-4, with a weak D call TRBD1 (5 bases). The CDR3 spans 16 residues. V was pared by 5 bases and J by 9 bases, with 22 bases between. The germline gives CDR1 SGHAT, CDR2 FQNNGV. The CDR3 reads CASSPGGRTFLKKLFF. CDR3 coding DNA: TGTGCCAGCAGCCCGGGGGGACGTACCTTTTTGAAAAAACTGTTTTTT.

J is TRBJ2-5 and V is TRBV7-3; 13 bases line up with TRBD2. CDR3 length: 17 residues. Germline V gene data show CDR1 as SGHTA and CDR2 as FQGTGA. The J segment lost 5 bases and the V segment lost 3 bases, leaving 9 bases of the junction unmatched. The CDR3 is CASSFTSGGAGGETQYF. The CDR3 region has the DNA TGTGCCAGCAGCTTTACTAGCGGGGGGGCCGGTGGGGAGACCCAGTACTTC.

This clone showed up just a few times. CDR3 protein: CASSSEGARYEQYF. In nucleotides, the CDR3 is TGCGCCAGCAGCTCGGAAGGGGCTCGTTACGAGCAGTACTTC. The chain uses TRBV5-1 and TRBJ2-7; D may be TRBD1 (5 bases). Germline CDR1 SGHRS, CDR2 YFSETQ. The V gene lost 3 bases and the J gene lost 4 bases, with 14 bases spanning the gap. The CDR3 covers 14 residues.

V is TRBV27 and J is TRBJ2-7, with 10 bases matching TRBD1. The CDR3 extends over 14 amino acids. The ends lost 5 bases at V and 3 bases at J; junction bases unmatched: 4. The V gene's germline CDR1 is MNHEY and CDR2 SMNVEV (reference sequence). The CDR3: CASSPRTGGYEQYF. Written as DNA, the CDR3 is TGTGCCAGCAGTCCTCGGACAGGGGGCTACGAGCAGTACTTC.